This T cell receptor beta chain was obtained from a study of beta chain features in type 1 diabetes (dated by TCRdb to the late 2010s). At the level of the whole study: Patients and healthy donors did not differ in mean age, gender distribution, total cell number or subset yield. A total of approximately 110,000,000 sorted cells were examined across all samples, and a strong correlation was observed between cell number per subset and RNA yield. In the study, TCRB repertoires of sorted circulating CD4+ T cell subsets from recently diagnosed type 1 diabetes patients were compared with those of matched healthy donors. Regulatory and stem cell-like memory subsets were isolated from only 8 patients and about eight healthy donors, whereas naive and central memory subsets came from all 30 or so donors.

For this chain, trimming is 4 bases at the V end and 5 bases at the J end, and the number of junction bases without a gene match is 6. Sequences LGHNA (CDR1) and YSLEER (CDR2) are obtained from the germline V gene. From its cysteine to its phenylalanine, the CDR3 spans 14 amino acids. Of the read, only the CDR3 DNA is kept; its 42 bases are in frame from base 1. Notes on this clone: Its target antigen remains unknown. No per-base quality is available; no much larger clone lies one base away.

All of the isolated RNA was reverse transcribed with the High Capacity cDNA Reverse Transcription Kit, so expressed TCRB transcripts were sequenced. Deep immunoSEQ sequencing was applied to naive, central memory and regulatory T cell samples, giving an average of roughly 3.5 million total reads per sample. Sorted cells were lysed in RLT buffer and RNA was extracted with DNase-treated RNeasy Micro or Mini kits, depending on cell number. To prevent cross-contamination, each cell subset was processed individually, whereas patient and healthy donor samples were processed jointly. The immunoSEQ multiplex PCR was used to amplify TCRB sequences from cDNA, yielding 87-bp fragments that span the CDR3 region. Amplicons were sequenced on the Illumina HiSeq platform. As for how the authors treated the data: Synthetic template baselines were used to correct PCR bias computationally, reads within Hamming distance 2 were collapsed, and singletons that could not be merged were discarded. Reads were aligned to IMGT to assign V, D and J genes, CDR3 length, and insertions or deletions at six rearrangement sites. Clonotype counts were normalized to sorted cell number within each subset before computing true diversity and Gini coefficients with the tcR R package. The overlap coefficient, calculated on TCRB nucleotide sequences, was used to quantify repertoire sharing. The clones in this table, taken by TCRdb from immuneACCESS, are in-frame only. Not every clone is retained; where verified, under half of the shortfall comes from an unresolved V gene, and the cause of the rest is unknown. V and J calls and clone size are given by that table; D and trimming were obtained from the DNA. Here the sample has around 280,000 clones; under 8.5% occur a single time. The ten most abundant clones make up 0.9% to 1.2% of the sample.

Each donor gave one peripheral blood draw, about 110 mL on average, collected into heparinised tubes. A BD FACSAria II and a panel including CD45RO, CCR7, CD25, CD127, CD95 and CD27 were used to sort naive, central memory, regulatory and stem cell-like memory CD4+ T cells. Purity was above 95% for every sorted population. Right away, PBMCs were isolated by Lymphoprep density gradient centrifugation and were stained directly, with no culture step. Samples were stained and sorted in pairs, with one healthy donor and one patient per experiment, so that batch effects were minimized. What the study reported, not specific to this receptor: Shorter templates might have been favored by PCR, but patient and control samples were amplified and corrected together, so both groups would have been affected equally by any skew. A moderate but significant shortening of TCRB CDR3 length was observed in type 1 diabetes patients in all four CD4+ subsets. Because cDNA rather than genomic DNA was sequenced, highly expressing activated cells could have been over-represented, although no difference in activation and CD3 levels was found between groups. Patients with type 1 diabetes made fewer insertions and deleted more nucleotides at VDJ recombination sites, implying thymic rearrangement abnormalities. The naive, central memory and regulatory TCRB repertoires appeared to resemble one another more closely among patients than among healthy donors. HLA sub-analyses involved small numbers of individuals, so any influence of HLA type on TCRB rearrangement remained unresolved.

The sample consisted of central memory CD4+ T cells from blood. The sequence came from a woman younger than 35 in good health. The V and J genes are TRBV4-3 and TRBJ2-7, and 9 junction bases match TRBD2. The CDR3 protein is CASSLGLASDEQYF. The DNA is TGCGCCAGCAGCCTAGGACTAGCGTCAGACGAGCAGTACTTC.